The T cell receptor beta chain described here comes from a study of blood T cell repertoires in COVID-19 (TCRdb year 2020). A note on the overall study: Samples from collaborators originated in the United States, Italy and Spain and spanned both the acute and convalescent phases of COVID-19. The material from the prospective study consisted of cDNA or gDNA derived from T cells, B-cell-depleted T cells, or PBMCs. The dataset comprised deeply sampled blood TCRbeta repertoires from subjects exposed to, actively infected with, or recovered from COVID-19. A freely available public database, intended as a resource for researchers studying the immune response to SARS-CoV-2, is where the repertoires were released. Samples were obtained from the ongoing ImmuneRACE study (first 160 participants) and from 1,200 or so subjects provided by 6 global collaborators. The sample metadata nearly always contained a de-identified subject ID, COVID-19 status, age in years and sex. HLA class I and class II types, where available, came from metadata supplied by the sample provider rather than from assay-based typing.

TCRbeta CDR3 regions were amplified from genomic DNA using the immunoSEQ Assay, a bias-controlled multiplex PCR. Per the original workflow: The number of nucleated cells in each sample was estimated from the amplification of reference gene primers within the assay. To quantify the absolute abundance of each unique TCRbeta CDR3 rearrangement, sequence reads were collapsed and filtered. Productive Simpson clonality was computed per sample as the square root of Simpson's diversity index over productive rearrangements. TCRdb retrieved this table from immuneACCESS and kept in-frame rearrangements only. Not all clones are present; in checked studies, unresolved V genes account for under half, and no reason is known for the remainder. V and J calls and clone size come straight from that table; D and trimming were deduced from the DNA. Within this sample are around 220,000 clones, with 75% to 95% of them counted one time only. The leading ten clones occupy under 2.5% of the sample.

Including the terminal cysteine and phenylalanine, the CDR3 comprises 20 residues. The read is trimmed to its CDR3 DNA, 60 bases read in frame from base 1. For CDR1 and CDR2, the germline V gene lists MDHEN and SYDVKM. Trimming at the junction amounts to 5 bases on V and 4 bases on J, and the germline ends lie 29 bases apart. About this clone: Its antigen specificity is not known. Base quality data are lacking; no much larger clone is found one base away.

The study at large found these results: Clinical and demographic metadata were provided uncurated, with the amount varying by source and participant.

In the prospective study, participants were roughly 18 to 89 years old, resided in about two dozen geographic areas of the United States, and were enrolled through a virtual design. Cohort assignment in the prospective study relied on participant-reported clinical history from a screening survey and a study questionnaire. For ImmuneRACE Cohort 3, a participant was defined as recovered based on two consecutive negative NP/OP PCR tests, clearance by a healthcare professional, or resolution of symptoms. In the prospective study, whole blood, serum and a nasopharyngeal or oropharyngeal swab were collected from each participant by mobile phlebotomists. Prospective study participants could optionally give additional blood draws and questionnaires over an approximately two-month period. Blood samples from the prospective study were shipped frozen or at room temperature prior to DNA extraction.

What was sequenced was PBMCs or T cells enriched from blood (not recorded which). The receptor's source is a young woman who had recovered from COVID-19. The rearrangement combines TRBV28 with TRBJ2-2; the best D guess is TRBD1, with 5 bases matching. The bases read TGTGCCAGCAGTACGCCCTTCCCTAACCTAGACAGAAAAAGCACCGGGGAGCTGTTTTTT. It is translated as CASSTPFPNLDRKSTGELFF.